These 25 T cell receptor beta chains originate from one sample sequenced in a study of CXCR3-negative and CXCR3-positive naive CD8 T cells (dated by TCRdb to between 2018 and 2020). Overall results and qualifications from the work: Compared with CXCR3-negative naive cells, CXCR3-positive naive cells had TRB CDR3s with higher hydrophobicity (lower Kidera factor 4), lower energy, and higher strength and volume indices.

TCRdb lists the instrument as NextSeq 550. The Human TCR Profiling Kit (MiLaboratory) was used to prepare UMI-labeled 5' RACE TRB cDNA libraries. The reads, reprocessed by TCRdb, yield one row per CDR3 protein sequence and no DNA. The data table for this sample lists about 63,000 distinct CDR3 sequences. Clones ranked in the top ten supply around 5% of the sample. No antigen has been identified for these receptors. Material for sequencing was naive CXCR3+ CD8+ T cells from blood. The sample's cell subset or site, from its label and the paper: CD45RO-CCR7+CD27+CD95- naive CD8+ T cells expressing CXCR3 (TNR3+). Every receptor here comes from a human donor in good health. Some clones in this sample may be carry-over from other donors' samples.

The chain uses TRBV4-2 and TRBJ1-1; TCRdb's D gene call, TRBD1, goes unchecked for lack of DNA. Germline-derived CDR1 and CDR2 are LGHNA and YNFKEQ. This CDR3 region has 14 residues. The CDR3 spells CASSQAGTNTEAFF.

The chain employs TRBV2 and TRBJ2-6; TCRdb reports TRBD2, a call that lacks DNA to check it against. This CDR3 has 16 residues. Germline V CDR1 and CDR2: SNHLY, FYNNEI. The CDR3 loop reads CASSHPPGTGANVLTF.

The chain carries TRBV29-1 and TRBJ2-1; TCRdb designates TRBD1, a call that cannot be tested without DNA. CDR3 length equals 14 residues. Germline V CDR1 and CDR2: SQVTM, ANQGSEA. The CDR3 loop reads CSVPQDNSYNEQFF.

V gene TRBV14 combines with J gene TRBJ2-1; lacking DNA, the TRBD1 call made by TCRdb goes unchecked. Germline CDR1 reads SGHDN; CDR2 reads FVKESK. The CDR3 has 17 amino acids. CDR3 protein: CASSQQPVQGVYNEQFF.

The V gene is TRBV4-3, the J gene TRBJ2-7. Per germline, CDR1 LGHNA and CDR2 YSLEER. The CDR3 covers 15 residues. The CDR3 spells CASSQVRQNSYEQYF.

The chain carries TRBV30 and TRBJ1-2; TCRdb picks TRBD1, but there is no DNA to check that call. CDR1 is GTSNPN, CDR2 SVGIG, per germline (reference sequence). The CDR3 loop spans 11 amino acids. The CDR3 sequence: CAWTALGGYTF.

CDR3 loop: CSVEVLAPRETQYF. This chain links TRBV29-1 with TRBJ2-5; TCRdb returns TRBD2, unconfirmable since there is no DNA. This CDR3 comprises 14 residues. Germline-derived CDR1 and CDR2 are SQVTM and ANQGSEA.

The chain combines TRBV19 with TRBJ2-7; TCRdb's D call of TRBD1 is untestable without DNA. Per the germline V gene, CDR1 is LNHDA and CDR2 is SQIVND (reference sequence). The CDR3 covers 15 residues. The CDR3 sequence: CASSSGDSISYEQYF.

The V call is TRBV29-1, the J call TRBJ2-1; TCRdb names TRBD2, which stays unverified in the absence of DNA. This CDR3 spans 12 amino acids. The germline CDR1 and CDR2 sequences are SQVTM and ANQGSEA. CDR3 amino acids: CSGRDSGDEQFF.

This chain links TRBV4-3 with TRBJ2-1; the D gene TCRdb calls, TRBD2, cannot be checked with no DNA. The CDR3 totals 16 residues. The germline V gene encodes CDR1 LGHNA and CDR2 YSLEER. The CDR3 sequence: CASSQETSGSYNEQFF.

The chain couples TRBV29-1 to TRBJ2-2; TCRdb's assignment of TRBD1 cannot be checked, as there is no DNA. The CDR3 is made up of 13 amino acids. Germline assignment: CDR1 SQVTM and CDR2 ANQGSEA. CDR3 sequence: CSAPGQGFGELFF.

J is TRBJ2-7 and V is TRBV9; TCRdb names TRBD1, which stays unverified in the absence of DNA. Germline CDR1 is SGDLS and CDR2 is YYNGEE. This CDR3 has 14 residues. CDR3 residues: CASSAGQGTYEQYF.

The chain employs TRBV7-9 and TRBJ1-5. This CDR3 region has 12 residues. Germline lookup yields CDR1 SEHNR and CDR2 FQNEAQ (reference sequence). The CDR3: CATGEGGQPQHF.

J is TRBJ2-3 and V is TRBV6-5. Germline CDR1 MNHEY, CDR2 SVGAGI. The CDR3 runs to 14 residues. CDR3 residues: CASSYGGNTDTQYF.

The chain is built from TRBV7-3 and TRBJ2-1; the TCRdb call, TRBD1, lacks DNA for checking. The CDR3 extends over 13 amino acids. CDR1 and CDR2 (germline): SGHTA, FQGTGA. The CDR3 sequence: CASSPLLAAGRFF.

The chain's CDR3 is CASSFNGNEQFF. The chain combines TRBV12-3 or TRBV12-4 with TRBJ2-1. The CDR3 is 12 amino acids.

The V gene is TRBV12-3 or TRBV12-4, the J gene TRBJ2-7. CDR3 length equals 14 residues. This CDR3 reads CASSFRTASYEQYF.

The chain has TRBV7-6 and TRBJ2-3; absent DNA, TCRdb's TRBD1 call cannot be checked. Germline assignment: CDR1 SGHVS and CDR2 FNYEAQ. This CDR3 comprises 15 residues. Here the CDR3 reads CASSLSAGFADTQYF.

The rearrangement uses TRBV29-1 and TRBJ2-2. The germline V gene encodes CDR1 SQVTM and CDR2 ANQGSEA. CDR3 length: 14 residues. CDR3 in amino acids: CSADRGVNTGELFF.

This chain links TRBV10-2 with TRBJ1-1. Germline V gives CDR1 WSHSY, CDR2 SAAADI. The length of the CDR3 is 12 residues. The CDR3 loop reads CASRNGNTEAFF.

This chain uses TRBV19 with TRBJ2-1; checking the TCRdb D call of TRBD2 is not possible without DNA. Germline V lookup: CDR1 LNHDA, CDR2 SQIVND (reference sequence). The CDR3 length is 18 residues. The CDR3 spells CASSIWGAGGPSYNEQFF.

The chain has TRBV4-3 and TRBJ2-7; TCRdb designates TRBD2, a call that cannot be tested without DNA. This CDR3 has 15 amino acids. Germline V gives CDR1 LGHNA, CDR2 YSLEER. CDR3 residues: CASSQSRALAGEQYF.

The chain couples TRBV20-1 to TRBJ2-7; TCRdb picks TRBD1, but there is no DNA to check that call. Germline loops: CDR1 DFQATT, CDR2 SNEGSKA (reference sequence). The CDR3 runs to 16 residues. The CDR3 loop is CSASSIVDRDTYEQYF.

This chain uses TRBV11-2 with TRBJ2-7. The CDR3 contains 15 residues. The germline V gene encodes CDR1 SGHAT and CDR2 FQNNGV. CDR3 amino acids: CASSLEAGSPYEQYF.

This sequence joins TRBV3-1 and TRBJ2-5; there is no DNA to check the TCRdb D call of TRBD1. CDR1 and CDR2 (germline): LGHDT, YNNKEL (reference sequence). This CDR3 spans 16 amino acids. This CDR3 reads CASSQDWGGEMETQYF.